Listed below are T cell receptor beta chains from one sample, sequenced in a study of T-cell memory formation after mild COVID-19. Via MiXCR, TCRdb re-called the 5' RACE reads, giving one row per CDR3 protein. This sample has some 15,000 distinct CDR3 sequences, with about 20% found just once. The sample consisted of PBMCs or a T cell subset sorted from them (not recorded which). Receptors were obtained from an adult woman who had mild COVID-19 (a few samples of this study predate the infection). Cell type and time point are not known. Each CDR3 is given with its conserved first and last residue. Fields, in order: D gene, V gene, J gene, clone size, CDR3 protein, CDR3 DNA. The D gene is left open where the match is weak. Where a row states a size, it is once, few, many or the class of an expanded clone; other rows omit it.

>NA|TRBV5-6|TRBJ2-3|many
CASSFIQIGSTDTQYF
TGTGCCAGCAGCTTCATACAGATCGGGAGCACAGATACGCAGTATTTT
>NA|TRBV12-3/TRBV12-4|TRBJ2-7|medium-sized
CASSFGSGGEQYF
TGTGCCAGCAGTTTCGGGTCTGGTGGCGAGCAGTACTTC
>NA|TRBV20-1|TRBJ1-1|many
CSAREMGMNTEAFF
TGCAGTGCTAGAGAGATGGGGATGAACACTGAAGCTTTCTTT
>NA|TRBV27|TRBJ1-1|many
CASSKGITEAFF
TGTGCCAGCAGTAAGGGTATCACTGAAGCTTTCTTT
>NA|TRBV6-5|TRBJ2-3|many
CASSSGGTGIRDTQYF
TGTGCCAGCAGTAGCGGGGGGACAGGGATAAGAGATACGCAGTATTTT
>NA|TRBV3-1|TRBJ2-3|NA
CASSLMTDTQYF
TGTGCCAGCAGCCTTATGACAGATACGCAGTATTTT
>NA|TRBV30|TRBJ1-4|many
CAWIQPHSSLNEKLFF
TGTGCCTGGATCCAGCCCCACAGTTCCCTTAATGAAAAACTGTTTTTT
>NA|TRBV5-1|TRBJ1-1|many
CASSLIGPSTEAFF
TGCGCCAGCAGCTTGATTGGCCCGAGTACTGAAGCTTTCTTT
>NA|TRBV5-1|TRBJ2-7|many
CASSLAGCEQYF
TGCGCCAGCAGCTTGGCAGGGTGCGAGCAGTACTTC
>NA|TRBV20-1|TRBJ2-5|many
CSASGGGGLETQYF
TGCAGTGCTAGTGGTGGGGGGGGCCTGGAGACCCAGTACTTC
>NA|TRBV30|TRBJ1-1|many
CAWSPGGTEAFF
TGTGCCTGGAGTCCCGGGGGCACTGAAGCTTTCTTT
>TRBD1|TRBV4-1|TRBJ2-3|many
CASSHFETGWDTQYF
TGCGCCAGCAGCCATTTCGAGACAGGGTGGGATACGCAGTATTTT
>NA|TRBV2|TRBJ1-3|many
CASSVYRVPGNTIYF
TGTGCCAGCAGTGTTTACAGGGTTCCTGGAAACACCATATATTTT
>TRBD1|TRBV6-5|TRBJ1-4|many
CASSYGQVLNEKLFF
TGTGCCAGCAGTTACGGACAGGTCCTTAATGAAAAACTGTTTTTT
>TRBD2|TRBV20-1|TRBJ2-5|NA
CSARVLAGGQETQYF
TGCAGTGCTAGAGTTCTAGCGGGGGGGCAAGAGACCCAGTACTTC
>TRBD2|TRBV12-3/TRBV12-4|TRBJ2-1|many
CASSLALSGGRDEQFF
TGTGCCAGCAGTTTAGCCCTTAGCGGGGGGAGGGATGAGCAGTTCTTC
>TRBD1|TRBV4-2|TRBJ1-2|many
CASSPRTGQFYGYTF
TGTGCCAGCAGCCCCCGGACAGGGCAATTCTATGGCTACACCTTC
>NA|TRBV29-1|TRBJ2-3|NA
CSVEGFAGITDTQYF
TGCAGCGTTGAAGGGTTCGCGGGGATCACAGATACGCAGTATTTT
>TRBD1|TRBV5-1|TRBJ2-2|medium-sized
CASSLRTGQNTGELFF
TGCGCCAGCAGCTTGAGGACAGGTCAGAACACCGGGGAGCTGTTTTTT
>NA|TRBV30|TRBJ2-1|many
CAWSVGGSSYNEQFF
TGTGCCTGGAGTGTAGGGGGGAGCTCCTACAATGAGCAGTTCTTC
>TRBD1|TRBV27|TRBJ2-7|many
CASSFGQDYEQYF
TGTGCCAGCAGTTTCGGACAGGACTACGAGCAGTACTTC
>NA|TRBV12-3/TRBV12-4|TRBJ1-3|NA
CASSLMGTGNTIYF
TGTGCCAGCAGTTTGATGGGTACTGGAAACACCATATATTTT
>NA|TRBV6-6|TRBJ1-2|few
CASSYFVREVVRQGYGYTF
TGTGCCAGCAGTTACTTTGTCAGAGAGGTAGTTCGGCAGGGCTATGGCTACACCTTC
>NA|TRBV12-3/TRBV12-4|TRBJ2-7|many
CASSSPPGLRVYEQYF
TGTGCCAGCAGTTCCCCACCGGGCCTTAGAGTCTACGAGCAGTACTTC
>NA|TRBV12-3/TRBV12-4|TRBJ1-1|many
CASSLAGPGTEAFF
TGTGCCAGCAGTTTGGCCGGACCGGGGACTGAAGCTTTCTTT
>TRBD1|TRBV7-9|TRBJ1-1|many
CASSPRTGKITEAFF
TGTGCCAGCAGCCCACGGACAGGGAAAATCACTGAAGCTTTCTTT
>NA|TRBV12-3/TRBV12-4|TRBJ2-7|many
CASSLSPFSYEQYF
TGTGCCAGCAGTTTGAGTCCTTTCTCCTACGAGCAGTACTTC
>NA|TRBV13|TRBJ2-1|many
CASSLERKPQFF
TGTGCCAGCAGCTTAGAGAGGAAGCCGCAGTTCTTC
>TRBD1|TRBV5-1|TRBJ1-2|many
CASSTPTGDYGYTF
TGCGCCAGCAGCACCCCGACAGGGGACTATGGCTACACCTTC
>NA|TRBV27|TRBJ2-1|medium-sized
CASSHSAWESEQFF
TGTGCCAGCAGTCATAGTGCATGGGAAAGTGAGCAGTTCTTC
>NA|TRBV27|TRBJ1-2|few
CASSSRQHSNYGYTF
TGTGCCAGCAGTTCAAGACAGCATTCTAACTATGGCTACACCTTC
>TRBD1|TRBV10-3|TRBJ1-2|many
CAISGQDSVGGYTF
TGTGCCATCAGCGGACAGGACAGTGTTGGAGGCTACACCTTC
>NA|TRBV7-9|TRBJ2-3|many
CASSFIRDLEGGTDTQYF
TGTGCCAGCAGCTTTATCCGGGACCTAGAGGGAGGCACAGATACGCAGTATTTT
>NA|TRBV5-1|TRBJ2-7|many
CASSLYEGYYEQYF
TGCGCCAGCAGCTTGTATGAGGGGTACTACGAGCAGTACTTC
>NA|TRBV13|TRBJ1-2|many
CASSSLAHRAGGYTF
TGTGCCAGCAGCTCCTTGGCTCACAGGGCGGGCGGCTACACCTTC
>NA|TRBV12-3/TRBV12-4|TRBJ2-7|medium-sized
CASSLSGYEQYF
TGTGCCAGCAGTCTATCTGGTTACGAGCAGTACTTC
>NA|TRBV7-2|TRBJ2-5|few
CASSLAGRGETQYF
TGTGCCAGCAGCTTAGCCGGGAGAGGAGAGACCCAGTACTTC
>NA|TRBV12-3/TRBV12-4|TRBJ1-2|NA
CASSLSDSRRSGYTF
TGTGCCAGCAGTTTATCTGACAGTAGAAGGTCTGGCTACACCTTC
>NA|TRBV14|TRBJ2-1|NA
CASSQALEQFF
TGTGCCAGCAGCCAAGCTCTTGAGCAGTTCTTC
>NA|TRBV19|TRBJ1-4|many
CASSPPWTRGNEKLFF
TGTGCCAGTAGTCCCCCTTGGACAAGGGGAAATGAAAAACTGTTTTTT
>NA|TRBV7-9|TRBJ1-5|NA
CASSRYEGGYSNQPQHF
TGTGCCAGCAGCCGTTACGAGGGCGGTTATAGCAATCAGCCCCAGCATTTT
>TRBD2|TRBV7-3|TRBJ2-1|many
CASSPGLAGDSSYNEQFF
TGTGCCAGCAGCCCGGGACTAGCGGGAGATAGTTCCTACAATGAGCAGTTCTTC
>TRBD2|TRBV9|TRBJ2-7|many
CASSVGLAGVGEQYF
TGTGCCAGCAGCGTAGGTCTAGCGGGAGTTGGAGAGCAGTACTTC
>NA|TRBV21-1|TRBJ2-5|NA
CASSKDRIQETQYF
TGTGCCAGCAGCAAAGACAGAATACAAGAGACCCAGTACTTC
>TRBD2|TRBV20-1|TRBJ2-3|NA
CSARDFLASGRMGTDTQYF
TGCAGTGCTAGAGATTTTTTGGCTAGCGGGAGAATGGGCACAGATACGCAGTATTTT
>TRBD1|TRBV7-9|TRBJ2-5|many
CASSQGDVFKETQYF
TGTGCCAGCAGCCAGGGGGATGTTTTCAAAGAGACCCAGTACTTC
>NA|TRBV19|TRBJ1-2|many
CASNNPRWGKNGYTF
TGTGCCAGTAACAACCCCCGGTGGGGGAAAAACGGCTACACCTTC
>TRBD2|TRBV5-4|TRBJ2-1|many
CASSDSGKNEQFF
TGTGCCAGCAGCGATAGCGGGAAGAATGAGCAGTTCTTC
>NA|TRBV6-5|TRBJ2-6|many
CASSPYGDSGANVLTF
TGTGCCAGCAGCCCTTACGGGGACTCTGGGGCCAACGTCCTGACTTTC
>NA|TRBV5-6|TRBJ1-2|many
CASSQGTNYGYTF
TGTGCCAGCAGCCAAGGGACTAACTATGGCTACACCTTC
>TRBD2|TRBV11-3|TRBJ2-2|many
CASSPRSGGYANTGELFF
TGTGCCAGCAGCCCGCGTAGCGGGGGGTATGCGAACACCGGGGAGCTGTTTTTT
>NA|TRBV7-2|TRBJ2-1|many
CASRQSVYEQFF
TGTGCCAGCAGGCAATCGGTCTATGAGCAGTTCTTC
>TRBD1|TRBV5-1|TRBJ1-3|many
CASSLALQGASSGNTIYF
TGCGCCAGCAGCTTGGCCTTACAGGGGGCTTCCTCTGGAAACACCATATATTTT
>TRBD1|TRBV29-1|TRBJ2-7|many
CSVGRTGTGSSYEQYF
TGCAGCGTTGGGCGGACCGGGACAGGGAGCTCCTACGAGCAGTACTTC
>NA|TRBV29-1|TRBJ2-2|many
CSVERGGTGELFF
TGCAGCGTTGAACGGGGTGGGACCGGGGAGCTGTTTTTT
>NA|TRBV5-5|TRBJ2-7|NA
CASSLAGLSEQYF
TGTGCCAGCAGCTTGGCAGGGCTCTCCGAGCAGTACTTC
>TRBD1|TRBV5-1|TRBJ2-7|many
CASSLRPGTGSYEQYF
TGCGCCAGCAGCTTACGTCCCGGGACAGGGTCCTACGAGCAGTACTTC
>NA|TRBV5-4|TRBJ1-2|many
CASSLTGAGGYTF
TGTGCCAGCAGCTTGACGGGGGCGGGTGGCTACACCTTC